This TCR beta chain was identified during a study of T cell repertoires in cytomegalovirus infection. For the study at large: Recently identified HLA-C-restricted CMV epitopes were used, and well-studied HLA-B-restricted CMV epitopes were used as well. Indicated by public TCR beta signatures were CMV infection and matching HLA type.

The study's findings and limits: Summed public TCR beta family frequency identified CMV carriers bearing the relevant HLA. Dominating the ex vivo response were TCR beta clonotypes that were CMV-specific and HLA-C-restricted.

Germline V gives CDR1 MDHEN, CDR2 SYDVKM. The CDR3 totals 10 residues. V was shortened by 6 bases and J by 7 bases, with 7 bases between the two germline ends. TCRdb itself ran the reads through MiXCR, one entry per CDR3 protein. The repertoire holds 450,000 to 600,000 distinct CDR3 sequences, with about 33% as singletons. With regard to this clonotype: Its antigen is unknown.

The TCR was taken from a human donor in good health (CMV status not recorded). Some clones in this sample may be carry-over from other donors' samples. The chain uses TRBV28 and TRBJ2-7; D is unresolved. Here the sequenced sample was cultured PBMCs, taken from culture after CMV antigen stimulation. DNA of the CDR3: TGTGCCAGCAGCAAGTGGGAGCAGTACTTC. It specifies CASSKWEQYF.